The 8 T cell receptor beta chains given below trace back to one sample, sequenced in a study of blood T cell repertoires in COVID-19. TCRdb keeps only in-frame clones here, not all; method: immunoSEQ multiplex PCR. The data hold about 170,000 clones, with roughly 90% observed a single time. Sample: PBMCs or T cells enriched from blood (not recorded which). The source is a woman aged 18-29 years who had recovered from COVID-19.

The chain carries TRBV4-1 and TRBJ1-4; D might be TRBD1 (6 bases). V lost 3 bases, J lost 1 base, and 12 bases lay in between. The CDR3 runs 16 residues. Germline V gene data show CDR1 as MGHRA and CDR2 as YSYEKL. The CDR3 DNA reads TGCGCCAGCAGCCAGGCCACAGGGAGAACTAATGAAAAACTGTTTTTT. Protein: CASSQATGRTNEKLFF.

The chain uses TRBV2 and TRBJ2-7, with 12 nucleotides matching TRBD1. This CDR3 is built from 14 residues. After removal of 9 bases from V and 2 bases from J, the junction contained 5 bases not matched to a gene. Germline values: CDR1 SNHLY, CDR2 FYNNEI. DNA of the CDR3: TGTGCCAGGGGACAGGGGGCCGGCACCTACGAGCAGTACTTC. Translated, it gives CARGQGAGTYEQYF.

CDR3 DNA sequence: TGTGCCTGGAGTGAATTCAACATGGGCGGCTACACCTTC. Protein product: CAWSEFNMGGYTF. The genes are TRBV30 and TRBJ1-2; no clear D gene. Trimming pared 1 base from V and 8 bases from J, leaving 14 bases between. Germline CDR1 is GTSNPN and CDR2 is SVGIG (reference sequence). The CDR3 length is 13 residues. Combining the CDR3 with reference TRBV30 and TRBJ1-2 gives the whole variable domain SQTIHQWPATLVQPVGSPLSLECTVEGTSNPNLYWYRQAAGRGLQLLFYSVGIGQISSEVPQNLSASRPQDRQFILSSKKLLLSDSGFYLCAWSEFNMGGYTFGSGTRLTVV.

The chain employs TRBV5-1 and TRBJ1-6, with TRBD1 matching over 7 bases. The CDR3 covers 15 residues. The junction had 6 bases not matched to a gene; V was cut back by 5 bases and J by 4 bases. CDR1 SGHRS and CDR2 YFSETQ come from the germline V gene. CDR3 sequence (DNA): TGCGCCAGCAGGCTCGGGACAGCTTATAATTCACCCCTCCACTTT. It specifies CASRLGTAYNSPLHF. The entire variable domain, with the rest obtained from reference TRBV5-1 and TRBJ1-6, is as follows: KAGVTQTPRYLIKTRGQQVTLSCSPISGHRSVSWYQQTPGQGLQFLFEYFSETQRNKGNFPGRFSGRQFSNSRSEMNVSTLELGDSALYLCASRLGTAYNSPLHFGNGTRLTVT.

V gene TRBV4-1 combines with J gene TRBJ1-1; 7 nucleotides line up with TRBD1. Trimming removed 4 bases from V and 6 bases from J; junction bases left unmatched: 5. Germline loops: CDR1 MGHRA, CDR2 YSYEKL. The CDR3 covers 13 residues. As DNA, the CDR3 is TGCGCCAGCAGCCGAACAGGGGTGCCTGAAGCTTTCTTT. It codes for CASSRTGVPEAFF.

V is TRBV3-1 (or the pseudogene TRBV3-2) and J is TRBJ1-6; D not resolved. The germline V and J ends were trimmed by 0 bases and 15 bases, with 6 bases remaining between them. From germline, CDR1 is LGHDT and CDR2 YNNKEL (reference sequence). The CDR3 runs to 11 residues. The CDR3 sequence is CASSQETVLHF. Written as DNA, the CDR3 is TGTGCCAGCAGCCAAGAAACGGTCCTCCACTTT.

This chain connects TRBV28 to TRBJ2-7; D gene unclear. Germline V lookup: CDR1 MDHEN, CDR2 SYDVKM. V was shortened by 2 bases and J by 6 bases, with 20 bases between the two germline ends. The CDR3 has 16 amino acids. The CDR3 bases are TGTGCCAGCAGTTTACCTCGCCAGACTGTCCCCTTCGAGCAGTACTTC. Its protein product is CASSLPRQTVPFEQYF.

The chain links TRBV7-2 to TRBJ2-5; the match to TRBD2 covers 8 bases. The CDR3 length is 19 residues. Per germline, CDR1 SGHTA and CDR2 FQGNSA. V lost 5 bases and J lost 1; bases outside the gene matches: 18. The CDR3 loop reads CASSPRLASGGLAQETQYF. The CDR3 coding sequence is TGTGCCAGCAGCCCTCGATTAGCCTCCGGAGGACTAGCCCAAGAGACCCAGTACTTC.